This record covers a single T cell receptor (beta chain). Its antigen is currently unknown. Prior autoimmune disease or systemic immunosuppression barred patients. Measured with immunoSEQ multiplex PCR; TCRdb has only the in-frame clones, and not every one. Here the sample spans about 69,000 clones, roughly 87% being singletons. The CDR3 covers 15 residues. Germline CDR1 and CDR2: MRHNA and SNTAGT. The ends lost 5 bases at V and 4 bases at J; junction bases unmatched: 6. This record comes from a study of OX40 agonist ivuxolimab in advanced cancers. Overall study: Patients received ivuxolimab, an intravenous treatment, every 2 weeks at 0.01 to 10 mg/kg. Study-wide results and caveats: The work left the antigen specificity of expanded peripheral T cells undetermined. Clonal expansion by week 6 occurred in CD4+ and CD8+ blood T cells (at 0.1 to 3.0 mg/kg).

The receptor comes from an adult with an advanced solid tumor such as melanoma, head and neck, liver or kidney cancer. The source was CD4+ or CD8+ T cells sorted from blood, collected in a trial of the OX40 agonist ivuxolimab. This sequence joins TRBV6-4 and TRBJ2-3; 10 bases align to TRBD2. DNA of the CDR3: TGTGCCAGCAGTAATAGCGGGGGGAACTCAGATACGCAGTATTTT. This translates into CASSNSGGNSDTQYF.